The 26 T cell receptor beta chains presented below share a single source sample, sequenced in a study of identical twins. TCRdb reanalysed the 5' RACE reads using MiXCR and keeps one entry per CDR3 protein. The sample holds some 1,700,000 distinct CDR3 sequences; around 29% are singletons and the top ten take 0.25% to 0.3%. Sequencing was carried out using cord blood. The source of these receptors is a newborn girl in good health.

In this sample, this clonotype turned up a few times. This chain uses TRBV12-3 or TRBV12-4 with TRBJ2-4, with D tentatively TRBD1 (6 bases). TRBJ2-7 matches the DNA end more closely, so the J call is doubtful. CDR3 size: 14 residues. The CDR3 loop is CASSSTGTYYEQYF. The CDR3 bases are TGTGCCAGCAGTTCGACAGGAACTTACTACGAGCAGTACTTC.

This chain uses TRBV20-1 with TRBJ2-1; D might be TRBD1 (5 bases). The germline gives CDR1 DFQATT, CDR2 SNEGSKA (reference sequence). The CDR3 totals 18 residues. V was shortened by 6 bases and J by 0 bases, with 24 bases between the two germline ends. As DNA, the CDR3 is TGCAGTGCGCTAACATCGGCCTTGAAGGGGTCCTCCTACAATGAGCAGTTCTTC. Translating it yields CSALTSALKGSSYNEQFF.

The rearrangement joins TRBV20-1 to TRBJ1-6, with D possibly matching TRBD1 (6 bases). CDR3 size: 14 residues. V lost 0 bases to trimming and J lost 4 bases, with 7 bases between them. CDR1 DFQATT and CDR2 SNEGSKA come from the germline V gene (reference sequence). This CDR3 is CSARDGTYNSPLHF. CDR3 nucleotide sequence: TGCAGTGCTAGAGATGGGACATATAATTCACCCCTCCACTTT.

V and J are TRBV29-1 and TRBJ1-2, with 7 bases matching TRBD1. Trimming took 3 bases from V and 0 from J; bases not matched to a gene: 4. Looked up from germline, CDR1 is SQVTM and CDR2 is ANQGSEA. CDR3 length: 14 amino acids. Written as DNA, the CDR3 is TGCAGCGTTGATCCGACAGGGACTAACTATGGCTACACCTTC. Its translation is CSVDPTGTNYGYTF.

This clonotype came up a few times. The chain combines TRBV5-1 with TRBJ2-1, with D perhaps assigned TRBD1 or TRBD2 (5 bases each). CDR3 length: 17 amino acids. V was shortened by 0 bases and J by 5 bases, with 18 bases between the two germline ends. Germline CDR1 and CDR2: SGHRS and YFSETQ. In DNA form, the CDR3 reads TGCGCCAGCAGCTTGGTGGTTCCGGACTTGGGGCACAATGAGCAGTTCTTC. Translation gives CASSLVVPDLGHNEQFF.

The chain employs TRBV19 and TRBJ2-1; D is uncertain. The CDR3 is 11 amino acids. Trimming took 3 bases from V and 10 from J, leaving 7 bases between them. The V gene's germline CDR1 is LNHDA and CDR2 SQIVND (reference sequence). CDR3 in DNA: TGTGCCAGTAGTATGGTAGGGGAGCAGTTCTTC. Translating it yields CASSMVGEQFF.

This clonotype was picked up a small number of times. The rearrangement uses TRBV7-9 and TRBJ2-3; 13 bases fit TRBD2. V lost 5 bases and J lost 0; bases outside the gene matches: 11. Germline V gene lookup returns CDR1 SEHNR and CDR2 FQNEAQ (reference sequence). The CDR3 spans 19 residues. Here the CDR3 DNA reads TGTGCCAGCAGCCCCTACCTCGGACTAGCGGGAGTCAGCACAGATACGCAGTATTTT. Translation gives CASSPYLGLAGVSTDTQYF. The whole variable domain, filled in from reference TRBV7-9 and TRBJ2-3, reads DTGVSQNPRHKITKRGQNVTFRCDPISEHNRLYWYRQTLGQGPEFLTYFQNEAQLEKSRLLSDRFSAERPKGSFSTLEIQRTEQGDSAMYLCASSPYLGLAGVSTDTQYFGPGTRLTVL.

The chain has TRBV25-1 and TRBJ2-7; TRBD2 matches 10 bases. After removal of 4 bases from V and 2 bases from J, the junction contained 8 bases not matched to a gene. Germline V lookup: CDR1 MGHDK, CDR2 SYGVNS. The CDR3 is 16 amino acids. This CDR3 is CASSGGTSASPYEQYF. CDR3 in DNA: TGTGCCAGCAGTGGGGGGACTAGCGCCTCCCCCTACGAGCAGTACTTC.

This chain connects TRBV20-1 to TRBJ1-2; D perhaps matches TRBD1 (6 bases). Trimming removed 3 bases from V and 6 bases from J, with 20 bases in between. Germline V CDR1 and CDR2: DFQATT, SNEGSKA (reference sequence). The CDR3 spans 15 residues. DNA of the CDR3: TGCAGTGCTAGTATTTTCGGGGGAAAGGGGGATGGCTACACCTTC. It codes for CSASIFGGKGDGYTF.

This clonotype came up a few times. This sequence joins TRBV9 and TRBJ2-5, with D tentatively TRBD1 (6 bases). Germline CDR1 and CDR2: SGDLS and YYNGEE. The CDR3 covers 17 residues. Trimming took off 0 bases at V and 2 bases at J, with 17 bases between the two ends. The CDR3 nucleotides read TGTGCCAGCAGCGTAGCTTTGGGACCCAGGGGACAAGAGACCCAGTACTTC. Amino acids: CASSVALGPRGQETQYF.

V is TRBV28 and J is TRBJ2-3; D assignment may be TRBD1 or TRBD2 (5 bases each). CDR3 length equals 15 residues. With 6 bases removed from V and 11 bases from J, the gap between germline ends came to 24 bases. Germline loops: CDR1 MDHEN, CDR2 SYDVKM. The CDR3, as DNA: TGTGCCAGCAGCCCGTCGCCGGGACGCTCTCGTGGGCAGTATTTT. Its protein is CASSPSPGRSRGQYF.

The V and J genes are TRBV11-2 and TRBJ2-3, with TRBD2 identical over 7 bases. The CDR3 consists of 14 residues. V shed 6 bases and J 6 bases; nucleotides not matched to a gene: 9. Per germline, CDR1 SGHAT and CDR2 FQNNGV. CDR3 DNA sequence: TGTGCCAGCAGGATAGCGGGCCCCAGGGATACGCAGTATTTT. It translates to CASRIAGPRDTQYF.

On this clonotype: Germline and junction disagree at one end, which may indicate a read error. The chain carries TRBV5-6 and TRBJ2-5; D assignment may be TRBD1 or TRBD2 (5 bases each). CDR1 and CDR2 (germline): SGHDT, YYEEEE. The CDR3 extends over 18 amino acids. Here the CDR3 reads CASSLGFGTLDHKETRYF. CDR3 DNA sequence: TGTGCCAGCAGCTTGGGCTTCGGGACCCTGGATCACAAAGAGACCCGGTACTTC. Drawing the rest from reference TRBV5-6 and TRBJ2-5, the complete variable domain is DAGVTQSPTHLIKTRGQQVTLRCSPKSGHDTVSWYQQALGQGPQFIFQYYEEEERQRGNFPDRFSGHQFPNYSSELNVNALLLGDSALYLCASSLGFGTLDHKETRYFGPGTRLLVL.

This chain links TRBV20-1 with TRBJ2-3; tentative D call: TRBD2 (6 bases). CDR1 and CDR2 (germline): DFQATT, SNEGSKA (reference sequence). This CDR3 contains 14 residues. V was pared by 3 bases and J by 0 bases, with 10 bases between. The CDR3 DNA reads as TGCAGTGCTAGGGGGCGGGAAAGCACAGATACGCAGTATTTT. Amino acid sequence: CSARGRESTDTQYF.

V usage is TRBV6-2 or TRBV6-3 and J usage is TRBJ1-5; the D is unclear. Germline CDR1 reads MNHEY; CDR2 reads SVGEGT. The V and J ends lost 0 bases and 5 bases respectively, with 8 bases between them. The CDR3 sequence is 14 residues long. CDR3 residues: CASSYSAVHQPQHF. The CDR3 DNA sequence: TGTGCCAGCAGTTACTCGGCAGTCCATCAGCCCCAGCATTTT.

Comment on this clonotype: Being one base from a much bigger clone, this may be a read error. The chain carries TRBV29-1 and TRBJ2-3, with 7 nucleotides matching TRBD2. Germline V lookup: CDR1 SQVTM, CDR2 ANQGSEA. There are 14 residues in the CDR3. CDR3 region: CSVLWGTNTGTQYF. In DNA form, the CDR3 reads TGCAGCGTCCTCTGGGGGACTAACACAGGTACGCAGTATTTT.

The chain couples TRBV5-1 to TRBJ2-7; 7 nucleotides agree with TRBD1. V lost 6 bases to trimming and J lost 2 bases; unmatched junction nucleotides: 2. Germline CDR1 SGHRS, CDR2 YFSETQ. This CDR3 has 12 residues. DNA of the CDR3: TGCGCCAGCAAAGGGGGCACCTACGAGCAGTACTTC. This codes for CASKGGTYEQYF.

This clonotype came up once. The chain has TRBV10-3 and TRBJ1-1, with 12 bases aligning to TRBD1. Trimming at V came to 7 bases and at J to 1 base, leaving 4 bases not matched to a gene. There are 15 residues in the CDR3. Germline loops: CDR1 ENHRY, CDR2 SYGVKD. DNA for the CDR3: TGTGCCATCAAGGGACAGGGGGCGGAGAACACTGAAGCTTTCTTT. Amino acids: CAIKGQGAENTEAFF.

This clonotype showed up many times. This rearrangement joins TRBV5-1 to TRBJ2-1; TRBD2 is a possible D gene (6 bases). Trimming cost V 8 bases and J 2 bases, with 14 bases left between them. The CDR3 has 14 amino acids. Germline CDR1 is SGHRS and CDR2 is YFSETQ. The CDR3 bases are TGCGCCAGTACAGCTAGCGCAGCCTACAATGAGCAGTTCTTC. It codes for CASTASAAYNEQFF.

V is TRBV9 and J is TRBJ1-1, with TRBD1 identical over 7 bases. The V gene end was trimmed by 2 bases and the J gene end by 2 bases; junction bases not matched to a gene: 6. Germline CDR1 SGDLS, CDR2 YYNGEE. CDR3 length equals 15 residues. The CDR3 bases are TGTGCCAGCAGCGTCAGGGGGACGGTAAACACTGAAGCTTTCTTT. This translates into CASSVRGTVNTEAFF.

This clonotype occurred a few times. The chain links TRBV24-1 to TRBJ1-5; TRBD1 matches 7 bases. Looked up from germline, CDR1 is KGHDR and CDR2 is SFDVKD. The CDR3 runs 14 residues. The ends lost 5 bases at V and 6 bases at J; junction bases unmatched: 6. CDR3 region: CATSAWDSGQPQHF. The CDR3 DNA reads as TGTGCCACCAGTGCTTGGGACAGCGGTCAGCCCCAGCATTTT.

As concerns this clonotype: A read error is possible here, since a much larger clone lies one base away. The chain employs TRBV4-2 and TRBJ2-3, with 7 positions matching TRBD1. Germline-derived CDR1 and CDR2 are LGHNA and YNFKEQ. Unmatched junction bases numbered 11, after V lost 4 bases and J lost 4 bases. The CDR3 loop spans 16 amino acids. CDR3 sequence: CASSPDRTAPPDTQYF. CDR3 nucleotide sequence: TGTGCCAGCAGCCCGGACAGGACTGCCCCCCCAGATACGCAGTATTTT.

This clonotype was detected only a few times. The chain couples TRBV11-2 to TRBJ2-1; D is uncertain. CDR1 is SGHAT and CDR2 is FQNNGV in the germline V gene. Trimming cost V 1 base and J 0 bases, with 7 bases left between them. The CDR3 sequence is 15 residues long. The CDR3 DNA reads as TGTGCCAGCAGCTTAGGTGTCTACTCCTACAATGAGCAGTTCTTC. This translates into CASSLGVYSYNEQFF.

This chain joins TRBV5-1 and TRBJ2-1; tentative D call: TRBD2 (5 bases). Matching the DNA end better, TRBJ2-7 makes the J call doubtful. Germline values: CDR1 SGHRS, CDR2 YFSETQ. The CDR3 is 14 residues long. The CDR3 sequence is CASSFGPGYNEQYF. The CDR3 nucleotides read TGCGCCAGCAGCTTTGGGCCGGGGTACAATGAGCAGTACTTC.

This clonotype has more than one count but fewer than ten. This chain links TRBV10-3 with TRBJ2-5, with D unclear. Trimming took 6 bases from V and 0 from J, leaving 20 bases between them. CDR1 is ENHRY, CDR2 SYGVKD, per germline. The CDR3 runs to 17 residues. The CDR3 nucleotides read TGTGCCATCAGCCCCGGTTGGGTAGGGCCCTACCAAGAGACCCAGTACTTC. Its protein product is CAISPGWVGPYQETQYF.

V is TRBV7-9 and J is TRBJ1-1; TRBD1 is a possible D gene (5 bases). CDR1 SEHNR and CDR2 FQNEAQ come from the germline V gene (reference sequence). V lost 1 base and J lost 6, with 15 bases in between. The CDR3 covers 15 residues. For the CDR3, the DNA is TGTGCCAGCAGCTTAGAAGGGGTTGTGGGTCCTGAAGCTTTCTTT. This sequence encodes CASSLEGVVGPEAFF. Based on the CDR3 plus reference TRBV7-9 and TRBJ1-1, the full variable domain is DTGVSQNPRHKITKRGQNVTFRCDPISEHNRLYWYRQTLGQGPEFLTYFQNEAQLEKSRLLSDRFSAERPKGSFSTLEIQRTEQGDSAMYLCASSLEGVVGPEAFFGQGTRLTVV.